One sample yielded the 25 T cell receptor beta chains listed below, sequenced in a study of T cells after yellow fever vaccination (dated by TCRdb to between 2018 and 2021). The treatment or condition label for this specimen denotes: live attenuated yellow fever vaccine strain. The library was obtained by 5' RACE. Instrument on record: Illumina NovaSeq 6000. In-frame beta chains were kept once TCRdb had trimmed the public reads at Q25 with fastp and called clones with MiXCR. Merged by CDR3 protein, the rows form single entries marked with the most common genes and DNA. The sample table holds a few hundred thousand distinct CDR3 sequences, of which approximately 4.2% were seen once. The ten top clones hold 20% to 25% of the sample. Here the sequenced sample was PBMCs, taken 5 days after the yellow fever booster vaccination. The receptors originated from a man between 18 and 29 years old who received the YFV17D yellow fever vaccine.

At least ten counts were recorded for this clonotype. The gene calls are TRBV5-1 and TRBJ2-4; D may be TRBD1 (5 bases). The CDR3 totals 14 residues. V dropped 0 bases and J dropped 9 bases, with 13 bases sitting between them. Germline V gives CDR1 SGHRS, CDR2 YFSETQ. CDR3 nucleotides: TGCGCCAGCAGCTTGGTAGGGGCTAATCCCATTCAGTACTTC. It encodes CASSLVGANPIQYF.

Only a few counts were recorded for this clonotype. The J gene is TRBJ1-2, the V gene TRBV5-1; 10 nucleotides align to TRBD1. Germline CDR1 and CDR2: SGHRS and YFSETQ. V was clipped by 5 bases and J by 2 bases; unmatched bases: 6. The CDR3 is made up of 15 amino acids. CDR3 amino acids: CASRQTGGGNYGYTF. CDR3 DNA sequence: TGCGCCAGCAGACAGACAGGGGGCGGAAACTATGGCTACACCTTC.

The genes are TRBV6-5 and TRBJ2-1, with D possibly called TRBD1 or TRBD2 (6 bases each). Per germline, CDR1 MNHEY and CDR2 SVGAGI. Trimming removed 3 bases from V and 5 bases from J, with 14 bases in between. The length of the CDR3 is 15 residues. CDR3 DNA sequence: TGTGCCAGCAGTTATAGTGGGGGGCTGGACAATGAGCAGTTCTTC. Its protein is CASSYSGGLDNEQFF.

The table lists this clonotype with a few counts. J is TRBJ1-5 and V is TRBV27; D is uncertain. CDR3 length: 15 residues. Germline CDR1 is MNHEY and CDR2 is SMNVEV (reference sequence). With 4 bases removed from V and 6 bases from J, the gap between germline ends came to 16 bases. The CDR3 DNA is TGTGCCAGCAGTTCATCTGTGGAGGGCGCTCAGCCCCAGCATTTT. This translates into CASSSSVEGAQPQHF.

This clonotype has ten or more counts. The V and J genes are TRBV20-1 and TRBJ2-7, with 7 bases matching TRBD2. V lost 3 bases, J lost 3 bases, and 5 bases stayed unmatched. Germline assignment: CDR1 DFQATT and CDR2 SNEGSKA (reference sequence). CDR3 length: 13 amino acids. For the CDR3, the DNA is TGCAGTGCTAGGGGGGGGACCTTCTACGAGCAGTACGTC. Encoded protein: CSARGGTFYEQYV.

This clonotype has more than one count but fewer than ten. This chain uses TRBV6-7 with TRBJ2-7; D tentatively reads TRBD1 or TRBD2 (5 bases each). TRBV6-7 is treated as an ORF (open reading frame) with a function not yet certain. The length of the CDR3 is 13 residues. The V end was cut by 4 bases, the J end by 5 bases, with 12 bases between. The CDR3 sequence: CASSFWGPNEQYV. As DNA, the CDR3 is TGTGCCAGCAGTTTTTGGGGACCCAACGAGCAGTACGTC.

This clonotype was detected only a few times. This chain joins TRBV7-2 and TRBJ1-1; D may be TRBD1 (5 bases). Germline CDR1 is SGHTA and CDR2 is FQGNSA. This CDR3 spans 12 amino acids. V was trimmed by 4 bases and J by 7 bases, leaving 10 bases between them. CDR3 protein: CASSSGTYEAFF. CDR3 nucleotides: TGTGCCAGCAGCTCCGGGACGTATGAAGCTTTCTTT.

The CDR3 nucleotides are TGTGCCAGCAGCTTCGGACAGCCAAATCAGCCCCAGCATTTT. Protein sequence: CASSFGQPNQPQHF. The chain recombines TRBV7-2 with TRBJ1-5, with a possible D match to TRBD1 (6 bases). This CDR3 spans 14 amino acids. Germline loops: CDR1 SGHTA, CDR2 FQGNSA. Between the trimmed V and J ends, which lost 3 bases and 4 bases, there was a span of 10 bases.

This clonotype occurred many times. The chain combines TRBV27 with TRBJ1-4, with D maybe TRBD1 (5 bases). This CDR3 contains 14 residues. V was trimmed by 2 bases and J by 5 bases, leaving 9 bases between them. Germline CDR1 is MNHEY and CDR2 is SMNVEV (reference sequence). This CDR3 reads CASSLLGQNEKLFF. CDR3 in DNA: TGTGCCAGCAGTTTACTGGGGCAAAATGAAAAACTGTTTTTT.

The chain couples TRBV7-6 to TRBJ1-6, with TRBD1 identical over 10 bases. This CDR3 is built from 15 residues. Germline CDR1 and CDR2: SGHVS and FNYEAQ. With V trimmed by 5 bases and J by 11 bases, 9 bases remained unmatched. The CDR3 nucleotides read TGTGCCAGCAGCAGACAGGGGGCACGTAGGGCACCCCTCCACTTT. Translated, it gives CASSRQGARRAPLHF.

This clonotype was seen repeatedly, ten times or more. The chain links TRBV12-3 or TRBV12-4 to TRBJ1-5; maybe TRBD1 (5 bases). V lost 6 bases and J 4 bases, leaving 13 bases between the germline ends. The CDR3 runs 14 residues. The CDR3 sequence is CASSPGRGNQPQHF. DNA for the CDR3: TGTGCCAGCAGCCCAGGTAGGGGAAATCAGCCCCAGCATTTT.

The chain joins TRBV7-3 to TRBJ2-1; D not certain. The V end was cut by 2 bases, the J end by 9 bases, with 11 bases between. The CDR3 covers 13 residues. Germline V lookup: CDR1 SGHTA, CDR2 FQGTGA. The CDR3 sequence: CASSLEGATEQFF. CDR3 in DNA: TGTGCCAGCAGCTTAGAAGGAGCAACTGAGCAGTTCTTC. The variable domain in full, with the rest retrieved from reference TRBV7-3 and TRBJ2-1, is GAGVSQTPSNKVTEKGKYVELRCDPISGHTALYWYRQSLGQGPEFLIYFQGTGAADDSGLPNDRFFAVRPEGSVSTLKIQRTERGDSAVYLCASSLEGATEQFFGPGTRLTVL.

This clonotype has a handful of counts. This rearrangement joins TRBV6-1 to TRBJ2-1, with a possible D match to TRBD1 (6 bases). V was pared by 4 bases and J by 7 bases, with 17 bases between. CDR1 is MNHNS and CDR2 is SASEGT in the germline V gene. The CDR3 runs to 15 residues. In nucleotides, the CDR3 is TGTGCCAGCAGTGTATTGTCAGGGGATTTGAATGAGCAGTTCTTC. This codes for CASSVLSGDLNEQFF.

The chain employs TRBV6-4 and TRBJ2-7; TRBD1 agrees at 9 bases. This CDR3 is built from 13 residues. CDR1 and CDR2 (germline): MRHNA, SNTAGT. J lost 13 bases, V lost 6 bases, and 13 bases had no gene match. The CDR3 sequence is CASSDPGTGYVYF. DNA for the CDR3: TGTGCCAGCAGCGACCCCGGGACAGGGTACGTTTACTTC.

This clonotype was found a few times. The chain employs TRBV7-9 and TRBJ1-1, with D possibly TRBD1 on 5 matching bases. This CDR3 comprises 16 residues. Germline V lookup: CDR1 SEHNR, CDR2 FQNEAQ (reference sequence). V gave up 2 bases and J gave up 0 bases, with 13 bases separating them. CDR3 loop: CASSLYQGLMNTEAFF. The CDR3 DNA reads as TGTGCCAGCAGCTTATATCAGGGCCTAATGAACACTGAAGCTTTCTTT.

The chain links TRBV28 to TRBJ2-6; D is undetermined. Trimming took off 3 bases at V and 0 bases at J, with 6 bases between the two ends. Germline V lookup: CDR1 MDHEN, CDR2 SYDVKM. This CDR3 has 15 residues. The CDR3 DNA is TGTGCCAGCAGTTTTACAGCCTCTGGGGCCAACGTCCTGACTTTC. Translated: CASSFTASGANVLTF.

This clonotype was picked up a small number of times. The V gene is TRBV6-2 or TRBV6-3, the J gene TRBJ2-3; D possibly uses TRBD1 or TRBD2 (6 bases each). Trimming removed 6 bases at V and 1 base at J, with 8 bases between. The CDR3 covers 13 residues. Germline V gives CDR1 MNHEY, CDR2 SVGEGT. In DNA form, the CDR3 reads TGTGCCAGCAGAAGGGGGGGCACAGATACGCAGTATTTT. The encoded protein is CASRRGGTDTQYF.

The CDR3 sequence: CASSQDLGTGTSQETQYF. DNA of the CDR3: TGCGCCAGCAGCCAAGATTTGGGGACGGGGACATCCCAAGAGACCCAGTACTTC. The V and J genes are TRBV4-3 and TRBJ2-5, with D perhaps matching TRBD1 (6 bases). Germline V CDR1 and CDR2: LGHNA, YSLEER. The CDR3 has 18 residues. The V end was cut by 0 bases, the J end by 1 base, with 18 bases between.

The rearrangement links TRBV7-6 to TRBJ1-2; no reliable D call. Germline V gene lookup returns CDR1 SGHVS and CDR2 FNYEAQ. V gave up 5 bases and J gave up 1 base, with 14 bases separating them. The CDR3 length is 15 residues. The CDR3: CASSASQDFNYGYTF. Here the CDR3 DNA reads TGTGCCAGCAGCGCGTCCCAGGATTTTAACTATGGCTACACCTTC.

This clonotype was counted between two and nine times. This chain links TRBV10-3 with TRBJ2-3; TRBD1 matches 7 bases. In germline, CDR1 is ENHRY, CDR2 SYGVKD. The CDR3 is 13 amino acids. V shed 6 bases and J 5 bases; nucleotides not matched to a gene: 5. In DNA, the CDR3 is TGTGCCATCAGCCAAGGACAGGTAGATACGCAGTATTTT. Translating it yields CAISQGQVDTQYF.

The chain recombines TRBV2 with TRBJ2-4, with 10 nucleotides matching TRBD1. Germline V gene sequence: CDR1 SNHLY, CDR2 FYNNEI. V lost 1 base to trimming and J lost 2 bases; unmatched junction nucleotides: 5. The CDR3 extends over 17 amino acids. The CDR3 DNA reads as TGTGCCAGCAGTGAAGTCGGGACAGGGGTAACCAAAAACATTCAGTACTTC. Translation: CASSEVGTGVTKNIQYF.

V gene TRBV13 combines with J gene TRBJ2-3; no clear D gene. The CDR3 has 13 residues. Per germline, CDR1 PRHDT and CDR2 FYEKMQ (reference sequence). With 5 bases removed from V and 6 bases from J, the gap between germline ends came to 12 bases. CDR3 coding DNA: TGTGCCAGCAGCGCCGACCTATCCGATACGCAGTATTTT. Translation: CASSADLSDTQYF.

The V and J genes are TRBV4-1 and TRBJ2-2, with 9 positions matching TRBD2. The CDR3 runs 16 residues. Germline V lookup: CDR1 MGHRA, CDR2 YSYEKL. V dropped 5 bases and J dropped 0; count of bases not matched to a gene: 4. The CDR3 loop is CASSGASGANTGELFF. Here the CDR3 DNA reads TGCGCCAGCAGCGGCGCTAGCGGGGCGAACACCGGGGAGCTGTTTTTT.

The table lists this clonotype with many counts. The V gene is TRBV6-2 or TRBV6-3, the J gene TRBJ1-2; D remains ambiguous. Germline V gene lookup returns CDR1 MNHEY and CDR2 SVGEGT. The germline V and J ends were trimmed by 2 bases and 2 bases, with 3 bases remaining between them. CDR3 length equals 12 residues. In DNA form, the CDR3 reads TGTGCCAGCAGTTACACGAACTATGGCTACACCTTC. This translates into CASSYTNYGYTF.

The chain combines TRBV7-2 with TRBJ1-5, with D possibly being TRBD1 (6 bases). From germline, CDR1 is SGHTA and CDR2 FQGNSA. CDR3 length: 13 amino acids. Written as DNA, the CDR3 is TGTGCTGGGGGCCAGGGGATCAATCAGCCCCAGCATTTT. Translated: CAGGQGINQPQHF.